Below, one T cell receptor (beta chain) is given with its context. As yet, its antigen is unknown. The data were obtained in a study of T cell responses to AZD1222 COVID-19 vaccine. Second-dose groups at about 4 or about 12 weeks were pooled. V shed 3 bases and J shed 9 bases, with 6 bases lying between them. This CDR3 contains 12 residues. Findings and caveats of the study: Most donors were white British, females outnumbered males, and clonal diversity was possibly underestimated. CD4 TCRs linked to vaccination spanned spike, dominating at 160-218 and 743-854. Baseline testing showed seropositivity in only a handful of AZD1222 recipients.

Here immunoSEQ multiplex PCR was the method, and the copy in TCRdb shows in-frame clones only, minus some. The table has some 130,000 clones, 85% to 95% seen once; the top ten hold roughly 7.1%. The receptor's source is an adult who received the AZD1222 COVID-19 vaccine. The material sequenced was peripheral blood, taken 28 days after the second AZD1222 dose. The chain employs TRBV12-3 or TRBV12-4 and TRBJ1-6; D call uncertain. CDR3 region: CASSLSGSPLHF. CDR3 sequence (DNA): TGTGCCAGCAGTTTGTCAGGTTCACCCCTCCACTTT.